The 28 T cell receptor beta chains below come from one sample, sequenced in a study of T cells in Graves' hyperthyroidism and ophthalmopathy. Amplified TCR beta CDR3 regions came from RNA transcripts. In the first-round RT-PCR of the TCR CDR3, the HTBI primer set was used. MiXCR, run by TCRdb on the multiplex PCR reads, gives a single entry per CDR3 protein. The table lists a few hundred thousand distinct CDR3 sequences, about a sixth of them singletons. Sequencing input: blood. The receptors were gathered from a young woman with Graves' ophthalmopathy.

The chain couples TRBV29-1 to TRBJ2-1; 15 nucleotides line up with TRBD2. In germline, CDR1 is SQVTM, CDR2 ANQGSEA. The CDR3 is 15 residues long. Trimming at V came to 7 bases and at J to 6 bases, leaving 7 bases not matched to a gene. Here the CDR3 DNA reads TGCAGCGGGGTAGGACTAGCGGGAGGGGCCAATGAGCAGTTCTTC. It translates to CSGVGLAGGANEQFF.

This clonotype showed up many times. The chain is built from TRBV7-3 and TRBJ1-2, with D tentatively TRBD1 (5 bases). CDR3 size: 15 residues. Trimming left V 5 bases short and J 2 bases short, with 15 bases between. Germline V gene sequence: CDR1 SGHTA, CDR2 FQGTGA. The CDR3 coding sequence is TGTGCCAGCAGCCCCTCCCCGGACACGAACTATGGCTACACCTTC. Translated: CASSPSPDTNYGYTF.

This clonotype was detected many times. J is TRBJ2-5 and V is TRBV7-2; 12 nucleotides line up with TRBD2. Germline V CDR1 and CDR2: SGHTA, FQGNSA. Trimming at V came to 2 bases and at J to 2 bases, leaving 6 bases not matched to a gene. The CDR3 spans 17 residues. The chain's CDR3 is CASSLSGLAGGQETQYF. The CDR3 region has the DNA TGTGCCAGCAGCTTATCCGGCCTAGCGGGGGGGCAAGAGACCCAGTACTTC.

A word on this clonotype: Possible read error: a much larger clone is one base away. V and J are TRBV13 and TRBJ2-3; D is undetermined. The germline V gene has CDR1 PRHDT and CDR2 FYEKMQ (reference sequence). V gave up 0 bases and J gave up 2 bases, with 12 bases separating them. The CDR3 runs 16 residues. The CDR3 sequence is CASSLGAERFTDTQYF. The CDR3, as DNA: TGTGCCAGCAGCTTAGGGGCGGAGCGCTTCACAGATACGCAGTATTTT.

This clonotype was observed a handful of times. This chain links TRBV3-1 with TRBJ1-6; D is perhaps TRBD1 (6 bases). Trimming removed 4 bases at V and 8 bases at J, with 15 bases between. The germline CDR1 and CDR2 sequences are LGHDT and YNNKEL (reference sequence). The CDR3 has 15 amino acids. CDR3 DNA sequence: TGTGCCAGCAGCCCAATCGGACAGCCCTATTCACCCCTCCACTTT. Translated, it gives CASSPIGQPYSPLHF. The full variable domain, with the rest looked up from reference TRBV3-1 and TRBJ1-6, is DTAVSQTPKYLVTQMGNDKSIKCEQNLGHDTMYWYKQDSKKFLKIMFSYNNKELIINETVPNRFSPKSPDKAHLNLHINSLELGDSAVYFCASSPIGQPYSPLHFGNGTRLTVT.

Note on this clonotype: A clone one base away is much larger, so this may be a read error. V and J are TRBV19 and TRBJ1-1; 7 bases are a match to TRBD1. Germline assignment: CDR1 LNHDA and CDR2 SQIVND (reference sequence). With 5 bases clipped from V and 5 bases from J, the junction kept 14 bases outside the gene matches. The CDR3 is 16 amino acids. Here the CDR3 DNA reads TGTGCCAGTAGTCCATGGGACAGTTCCCAGGGTACTGAAGCTTTCTTT. Encoded protein: CASSPWDSSQGTEAFF.

The sample holds a few counts of this clonotype. This chain uses TRBV7-9 with TRBJ2-1; a possible D gene is TRBD2 (5 bases). This CDR3 comprises 15 residues. Germline V lookup: CDR1 SEHNR, CDR2 FQNEAQ (reference sequence). Trimming took off 9 bases at V and 0 bases at J, with 15 bases between the two ends. The CDR3 coding sequence is TGTGCCAGTGGTCGAGGGAGTAGCTCCTACAATGAGCAGTTCTTC. The encoded protein is CASGRGSSSYNEQFF.

This chain connects TRBV5-4 to TRBJ2-1; possibly TRBD2 for D (6 bases). Germline lookup yields CDR1 SGHNT and CDR2 YYREEE (reference sequence). The CDR3 contains 14 residues. The germline V and J ends were trimmed by 0 bases and 7 bases, with 11 bases remaining between them. CDR3 sequence: CASSLVGGRNEQFF. Here the CDR3 DNA reads TGTGCCAGCAGCTTGGTGGGGGGACGGAATGAGCAGTTCTTC.

There are a few counts of this clonotype. The chain recombines TRBV18 with TRBJ1-4, with D uncertain. V lost 6 bases and J lost 0, with 14 bases in between. Germline values: CDR1 KGHSH, CDR2 LQKENI. The CDR3 sequence is 16 residues long. In DNA, the CDR3 is TGTGCCAGCTCCCTTAAGACGGCCACAACTAATGAAAAACTGTTTTTT. It codes for CASSLKTATTNEKLFF.

This clonotype was seen ten or more times. This chain links TRBV6-1 with TRBJ1-1; 9 nucleotides line up with TRBD1. Germline CDR1 and CDR2: MNHNS and SASEGT. The CDR3 consists of 14 residues. Trimming removed 3 bases from V and 1 base from J; junction bases left unmatched: 0. CDR3 DNA: TGTGCCAGCAGTGAGACAGGGGGGAACACTGAAGCTTTCTTT. Translating gives CASSETGGNTEAFF.

This clonotype occurred many times. The chain combines TRBV7-2 with TRBJ2-1, with D unclear. Germline V CDR1 and CDR2: SGHTA, FQGNSA. Trimming shortened V by 1 base and J by 0 bases, and 10 bases separated the two germline ends. The CDR3 spans 16 residues. CDR3 residues: CASSLDMAASYNEQFF. The CDR3 bases are TGTGCCAGCAGCTTAGACATGGCCGCCTCCTACAATGAGCAGTTCTTC.

The table lists this clonotype with a few counts. The V call is TRBV6-2 or TRBV6-3, the J call TRBJ1-5; 7 bases are shared with TRBD1. This CDR3 contains 13 residues. After removal of 7 bases from V and 7 bases from J, the junction contained 7 bases not matched to a gene. Germline V gene data show CDR1 as MNHEY and CDR2 as SVGEGT. For the CDR3, the DNA is TGTGCCAGCAAAGGGGGCTATCGCCAGCCCCAGCATTTT. This sequence encodes CASKGGYRQPQHF.

V and J are TRBV5-1 and TRBJ1-6, with D unresolved. The germline CDR1 and CDR2 sequences are SGHRS and YFSETQ. This CDR3 has 16 residues. Trimming pared 0 bases from V and 5 bases from J, leaving 12 bases between. The CDR3 DNA is TGCGCCAGCAGCTTGGGGAACAGCCCTAATAATTCACCCCTCCACTTT. Translating gives CASSLGNSPNNSPLHF.

The chain combines TRBV15 with TRBJ1-2; 9 nucleotides agree with TRBD1. CDR3 length: 17 amino acids. J was trimmed by 4 bases and V by 3 bases; bases with no gene match: 12. Germline-derived CDR1 and CDR2 are LNHNV and YYDKDF (reference sequence). CDR3 sequence reads: CATSSRLLGQGGYGYTF. The CDR3 nucleotides are TGTGCCACCAGCAGCAGACTCCTGGGACAGGGCGGCTATGGCTACACCTTC.

This clonotype was seen ten or more times. This chain connects TRBV28 to TRBJ2-5; possibly TRBD1 for D (7 bases). Trimming cost V 2 bases and J 5 bases, with 18 bases left between them. CDR1 is MDHEN and CDR2 is SYDVKM in the germline V gene. CDR3 size: 16 residues. CDR3 sequence reads: CASSLPGGGGWETQYF. CDR3 in DNA: TGTGCCAGCAGTTTACCAGGGGGAGGTGGGTGGGAGACCCAGTACTTC. Variable domain in full (rest from reference TRBV28 and TRBJ2-5): DVKVTQSSRYLVKRTGEKVFLECVQDMDHENMFWYRQDPGLGLRLIYFSYDVKMKEKGDIPEGYSVSREKKERFSLILESASTNQTSMYLCASSLPGGGGWETQYFGPGTRLLVL.

This clonotype appeared many times. The V gene is TRBV12-3 or TRBV12-4, the J gene TRBJ1-5, with D maybe TRBD1 (5 bases). This CDR3 spans 16 amino acids. The germline V and J ends were trimmed by 2 bases and 4 bases, with 15 bases remaining between them. The CDR3, as DNA: TGTGCCAGCAGTTTAAACCAGGGTTTCTGGAATCAGCCCCAGCATTTT. It specifies CASSLNQGFWNQPQHF.

The table lists this clonotype with a count of one. The chain has TRBV5-1 and TRBJ1-2; TRBD1 agrees at 9 bases. The germline CDR1 and CDR2 sequences are SGHRS and YFSETQ. Trimming at V came to 3 bases and at J to 7 bases, leaving 4 bases not matched to a gene. The CDR3 is made up of 13 amino acids. DNA of the CDR3: TGCGCCAGCAGCTACACAGGGGGCGCTGGCTACACCTTC. It codes for CASSYTGGAGYTF.

Concerning this clonotype: This may be a read error: a much more frequent sequence differs by one nucleotide. The chain uses TRBV18 and TRBJ1-1; D remains unclear. The CDR3 is 15 amino acids. Deletions cut 6 bases from V and 0 bases from J, with 14 bases between. Germline V gene lookup returns CDR1 KGHSH and CDR2 LQKENI. The CDR3 sequence is CASSPKNRLNTEAFF. The CDR3 DNA is TGTGCCAGCTCCCCAAAGAACCGATTGAACACTGAAGCTTTCTTT.

The chain couples TRBV6-1 to TRBJ1-1; D gene ambiguous. This CDR3 is built from 17 residues. V gave up 6 bases and J gave up 0 bases, with 20 bases separating them. Germline V gives CDR1 MNHNS, CDR2 SASEGT. The CDR3 region is CASSLAGLELMNTEAFF. As DNA, the CDR3 is TGTGCCAGCAGCCTAGCGGGGTTGGAGCTCATGAACACTGAAGCTTTCTTT.

V usage is TRBV6-1 and J usage is TRBJ2-3; 7 positions match TRBD1. Losses at the gene ends were 3 bases for V and 2 bases for J; bases not matched to a gene: 8. Germline V lookup: CDR1 MNHNS, CDR2 SASEGT. The CDR3 has 16 residues. CDR3 amino acids: CASSEQPGGITDTQYF. The DNA of the CDR3 is TGTGCCAGCAGTGAGCAGCCAGGGGGTATCACAGATACGCAGTATTTT.

The chain's CDR3 is CASSARYYGYTF. CDR3 sequence (DNA): TGTGCCAGTAGTGCCAGATACTATGGCTACACCTTC. V and J are TRBV19 and TRBJ1-2; D ambiguous. V shed 5 bases and J shed 3 bases, with 7 bases lying between them. Germline CDR1 is LNHDA and CDR2 is SQIVND (reference sequence). The CDR3 consists of 12 residues.

There are many counts of this clonotype. This chain joins TRBV20-1 and TRBJ2-3, with D possibly called TRBD1 or TRBD2 (5 bases each). Germline V gene lookup returns CDR1 DFQATT and CDR2 SNEGSKA (reference sequence). The length of the CDR3 is 15 residues. V was trimmed by 0 bases and J by 2 bases, leaving 12 bases between them. The CDR3 protein is CSARDTGRATDTQYF. In DNA, the CDR3 is TGCAGTGCTAGAGATACGGGACGGGCCACAGATACGCAGTATTTT.

This clonotype was observed at least ten times. V usage is TRBV4-1 and J usage is TRBJ2-3, with D hard to call. Germline CDR1 is MGHRA and CDR2 is YSYEKL. Trimming pared 0 bases from V and 8 bases from J, leaving 6 bases between. This CDR3 region has 12 residues. CDR3 sequence (DNA): TGCGCCAGCAGCCAAGACCACGGTACGCAGTATTTT. Translation gives CASSQDHGTQYF.

This clonotype was seen at least ten times. The rearrangement joins TRBV28 to TRBJ2-1; TRBD2 aligns across 9 bases. The V gene end was trimmed by 5 bases and the J gene end by 5 bases; junction bases not matched to a gene: 13. This CDR3 is built from 17 residues. CDR1 and CDR2 from the germline V gene are MDHEN and SYDVKM. CDR3 region: CASSPLNLAGVDNEQFF. The CDR3 DNA reads as TGTGCCAGCAGTCCCCTAAATTTAGCGGGAGTGGACAATGAGCAGTTCTTC.

V gene TRBV5-1 combines with J gene TRBJ2-6; D uncertain. The CDR3 has 17 residues. The germline V gene has CDR1 SGHRS and CDR2 YFSETQ. V lost 2 bases to trimming and J lost 2 bases, with 14 bases between them. CDR3 DNA: TGCGCCAGCAGCTTAGAACAGACGAAGACTGGGGCCAACGTCCTGACTTTC. Protein: CASSLEQTKTGANVLTF. The full variable domain, in which reference TRBV5-1 and TRBJ2-6 provide the parts outside the CDR3, is KAGVTQTPRYLIKTRGQQVTLSCSPISGHRSVSWYQQTPGQGLQFLFEYFSETQRNKGNFPGRFSGRQFSNSRSEMNVSTLELGDSALYLCASSLEQTKTGANVLTFGAGSRLTVL.

The sample holds many counts of this clonotype. V is TRBV11-2 and J is TRBJ1-2; D is possibly TRBD1 (6 bases). The CDR3 is made up of 16 amino acids. The V gene's germline CDR1 is SGHAT and CDR2 FQNNGV. V lost 4 bases to trimming and J lost 7 bases, with 22 bases between them. This CDR3 reads CASSWTGDTKWPGYTF. The CDR3 DNA follows: TGTGCCAGCAGCTGGACCGGGGACACGAAGTGGCCTGGCTACACCTTC.

The chain combines TRBV28 with TRBJ1-5; 9 bases fit TRBD1. Germline assignment: CDR1 MDHEN and CDR2 SYDVKM. This CDR3 has 17 amino acids. V was clipped by 4 bases and J by 2 bases; unmatched bases: 9. CDR3 protein: CASSSSGTGSGNQPQHF. The CDR3 DNA follows: TGTGCCAGCAGTTCATCTGGGACAGGGAGCGGCAATCAGCCCCAGCATTTT.

This clonotype was detected ten times or more. This sequence joins TRBV4-1 and TRBJ1-2; D gene unclear. The CDR3 is 15 amino acids. V was clipped by 0 bases and J by 1 base, with 9 bases between them. Looked up from germline, CDR1 is MGHRA and CDR2 is YSYEKL. The CDR3 here is CASSQDRRGNYGYTF. The CDR3 nucleotides are TGCGCCAGCAGCCAAGATCGTCGGGGTAACTATGGCTACACCTTC.